This TCR beta chain was captured by sequencing in a study of cytomegalovirus exposure and HLA in healthy donors. As for the study in general: A data release that came early held approximately 85 million unique TCRs from HLA-typed donors. Study-level findings and limits: A link between a missense DCLRE1C variant and TCR beta V- and J-gene trimming emerged from a later analysis. An observed cluster of highly shared sequence variants was recorded as a likely sequencing artifact.

Concerning this clone: Its cognate antigen is unknown.

It was with 60 Vbeta and 13 Jbeta primers that the PCR ran. The authors' processing: The count from a later analysis was some 76 million unique TCR beta chains, about 9.9 million of them shared. Clones were read by immunoSEQ multiplex PCR, and TCRdb kept only the in-frame ones, dropping some. That table gives V, J and clone size, and the DNA gave D and trimming. The table has 90,000 to 100,000 clones, 69% seen once. The CDR3 loop spans 14 amino acids. Germline V gene data show CDR1 as MNHEY and CDR2 as SVGAGI. J was trimmed by 7 bases and V by 6 bases; bases with no gene match: 9. This chain uses TRBV6-5 with TRBJ1-5, with 7 bases fitting TRBD1. The sequence was collected from a man aged 45-60 years in good health and CMV-seronegative. Sample: PBMCs. CDR3 sequence: CASRKTGRNQPQHF. The CDR3 coding sequence is TGTGCCAGCAGGAAGACAGGGAGGAACCAGCCCCAGCATTTT.